This passage covers 30 T cell receptor beta chains from one sample sequenced in a study of CXCR3-negative and CXCR3-positive naive CD8 T cells. The TRB cDNA libraries were prepared by 5' RACE with UMI labels. TCRdb re-called the 5' RACE reads and gives one entry per CDR3 protein, without DNA. The sample table includes under 85,000 distinct CDR3 sequences. The sample was naive CXCR3- CD8+ T cells from blood. Subset specified: CD45RO-CCR7+CD27+CD95- naive CD8+ T cells lacking CXCR3 (TNR3-). These receptors originate from a human donor in good health. Some clones in this sample may be carry-over from other donors' samples.

The rearrangement joins TRBV29-1 to TRBJ2-2; lacking DNA, the TRBD1 call made by TCRdb goes unchecked. The CDR3 is 12 residues long. The germline V gene encodes CDR1 SQVTM and CDR2 ANQGSEA. The CDR3 sequence is CSVEWTGGELFF.

V is TRBV6-2 or TRBV6-3 and J is TRBJ2-1; TCRdb indicates TRBD2, and absent DNA this call remains unverified. Germline V gene sequence: CDR1 MNHEY, CDR2 SVGEGT. The CDR3 is 16 residues long. The CDR3: CASSYGRLQGSNEQFF.

This chain joins TRBV5-1 and TRBJ2-2. The CDR3 is made up of 11 amino acids. Germline CDR1 is SGHRS and CDR2 is YFSETQ. CDR3 region: CASSLSGELFF.

The CDR3 sequence is CASSPPGRGPDTQYF. The J gene is TRBJ2-3, the V gene TRBV5-1; TCRdb selects TRBD2, and the lack of DNA leaves this call unchecked. Germline values: CDR1 SGHRS, CDR2 YFSETQ. The CDR3 consists of 15 residues.

The gene calls are TRBV7-9 and TRBJ2-7. CDR3 length: 14 amino acids. Per germline, CDR1 SEHNR and CDR2 FQNEAQ (reference sequence). The CDR3 is CASSLGLKSYEQYF.

The rearrangement links TRBV12-3 or TRBV12-4 to TRBJ2-1. The CDR3 length is 12 residues. CDR3 sequence reads: CASSLSLWVEFF.

The J gene is TRBJ2-7, the V gene TRBV6-5; there is no DNA to check the TCRdb D call of TRBD2. The CDR3 is 16 amino acids. In germline, CDR1 is MNHEY, CDR2 SVGAGI. The CDR3 is CASSYPGPDGSYEQYF.

This CDR3 reads CASSQDGGLWTGTNTGELFF. The chain joins TRBV3-1 to TRBJ2-2; without DNA, the TCRdb call of TRBD1 cannot be checked. The CDR3 sequence is 20 residues long. CDR1 is LGHDT and CDR2 is YNNKEL in the germline V gene (reference sequence). The whole variable domain, remainder taken from reference TRBV3-1 and TRBJ2-2, is DTAVSQTPKYLVTQMGNDKSIKCEQNLGHDTMYWYKQDSKKFLKIMFSYNNKELIINETVPNRFSPKSPDKAHLNLHINSLELGDSAVYFCASSQDGGLWTGTNTGELFFGEGSRLTVL.

The chain links TRBV29-1 to TRBJ2-2; TCRdb proposes TRBD2, but this gene call is untestable without DNA. This CDR3 comprises 12 residues. Germline V gene sequence: CDR1 SQVTM, CDR2 ANQGSEA. The CDR3: CSVEDGGLELFF.

V is TRBV28 and J is TRBJ2-3; lacking DNA, the TRBD2 call made by TCRdb goes unchecked. Germline CDR1 and CDR2: MDHEN and SYDVKM. The CDR3 loop spans 18 amino acids. The CDR3 sequence: CASSSGTSGRRDWDTQYF.

The V gene is TRBV12-3 or TRBV12-4, the J gene TRBJ2-2; as DNA is missing, the TRBD2 call by TCRdb cannot be tested. The CDR3 runs to 16 residues. CDR3 sequence reads: CASGWLAGPNTGELFF.

The J gene is TRBJ2-7, the V gene TRBV5-6. CDR1 SGHDT and CDR2 YYEEEE come from the germline V gene. The CDR3 has 14 residues. CDR3 in amino acids: CASSLASRPYEQYF.

The rearrangement uses TRBV16 and TRBJ1-1. The germline V gene encodes CDR1 KGHSY and CDR2 FQNENV. The CDR3 runs to 14 residues. The CDR3 sequence is CASSPEEGYTEAFF.

CDR3: CASGLGLAGSYEQYF. This chain joins TRBV12-5 and TRBJ2-7; the D call from TCRdb, TRBD2, cannot be confirmed without DNA. Germline lookup yields CDR1 LGHNT and CDR2 FRNRAP. CDR3 length equals 15 residues.

The V gene is TRBV28, the J gene TRBJ1-1; TCRdb indicates TRBD1, and absent DNA this call remains unverified. Germline loops: CDR1 MDHEN, CDR2 SYDVKM. The CDR3 has 14 amino acids. The CDR3 sequence: CASSLISTAAEAFF.

The CDR3 loop is CASIEISRNEQFF. The J gene is TRBJ2-1, the V gene TRBV10-1. The CDR3 totals 13 residues. Germline values: CDR1 WNHNN, CDR2 SYGVQD (reference sequence).

V is TRBV29-1 and J is TRBJ1-2; the TRBD1 assignment by TCRdb is unverifiable without DNA. The CDR3 has 14 amino acids. The germline V gene has CDR1 SQVTM and CDR2 ANQGSEA. CDR3 loop: CSVEDSTGNYGYTF. The variable domain in full, completed from reference TRBV29-1 and TRBJ1-2, reads SAVISQKPSRDICQRGTSLTIQCQVDSQVTMMFWYRQQPGQSLTLIATANQGSEATYESGFVIDKFPISRPNLTFSTLTVSNMSPEDSSIYLCSVEDSTGNYGYTFGSGTRLTVV.

This chain uses TRBV28 with TRBJ2-7. The CDR3 is made up of 14 amino acids. Germline loops: CDR1 MDHEN, CDR2 SYDVKM. This CDR3 reads CASRWQGRTYEQYF.

The J gene is TRBJ2-1, the V gene TRBV19; no DNA is available, so the TRBD1 call from TCRdb remains unchecked. Germline CDR1 and CDR2: LNHDA and SQIVND (reference sequence). This CDR3 has 17 residues. The CDR3 reads CASSTFGGGHSYNEQFF.

The chain joins TRBV4-3 to TRBJ2-3; the TCRdb D gene call, TRBD1, has no DNA to confirm it. Germline CDR1 reads LGHNA; CDR2 reads YSLEER. The CDR3 length is 15 residues. This CDR3 is CASSPTSGRSDTQYF.

The chain carries TRBV2 and TRBJ2-3; absent DNA, TCRdb's TRBD2 call cannot be checked. The CDR3 covers 16 residues. Germline lookup yields CDR1 SNHLY and CDR2 FYNNEI. Here the CDR3 reads CASSAGTSLYYDTQYF.

This chain joins TRBV27 and TRBJ2-1; without DNA, the TCRdb call of TRBD1 cannot be checked. Germline V gene lookup returns CDR1 MNHEY and CDR2 SMNVEV (reference sequence). The CDR3 loop spans 13 amino acids. CDR3 sequence: CAGSLSAAGEQFF.

The chain links TRBV15 to TRBJ1-1; TCRdb lists TRBD1, though no DNA is available to test this call. Germline V gene data show CDR1 as LNHNV and CDR2 as YYDKDF (reference sequence). The CDR3 has 16 amino acids. The CDR3 sequence is CATSRDRGQGGTEAFF.

V and J are TRBV4-2 and TRBJ2-5; TCRdb selects TRBD1, and the lack of DNA leaves this call unchecked. CDR3 length equals 16 residues. The germline gives CDR1 LGHNA, CDR2 YNFKEQ. The CDR3 loop is CASSQGTGPLVETQYF.

The J gene is TRBJ2-5, the V gene TRBV7-9; TCRdb reports TRBD2, a call that lacks DNA to check it against. The CDR3 covers 16 residues. The V gene's germline CDR1 is SEHNR and CDR2 FQNEAQ (reference sequence). The chain's CDR3 is CASSYLRGGNQETQYF.

CDR3 region: CASSQDKGAGYGYTF. The gene calls are TRBV4-2 and TRBJ1-2; the TRBD1 assignment by TCRdb is unverifiable without DNA. The CDR3 contains 15 residues. Germline V gene lookup returns CDR1 LGHNA and CDR2 YNFKEQ.

This chain uses TRBV7-9 with TRBJ1-5. Germline V lookup: CDR1 SEHNR, CDR2 FQNEAQ (reference sequence). The CDR3 consists of 15 residues. CDR3 sequence: CASSPVGDSNQPQHF.

V usage is TRBV10-3 and J usage is TRBJ2-3; checking the TCRdb D call of TRBD2 is not possible without DNA. There are 18 residues in the CDR3. The germline CDR1 and CDR2 sequences are ENHRY and SYGVKD. CDR3 residues: CAISESRGLAGDTDTQYF.

The rearrangement uses TRBV7-9 and TRBJ2-3. CDR1 SEHNR and CDR2 FQNEAQ come from the germline V gene (reference sequence). The CDR3 runs 13 residues. This chain's CDR3 is CASSYGNTDTQYF.

The J gene is TRBJ2-2, the V gene TRBV5-5. The CDR3 extends over 14 amino acids. Germline V gives CDR1 SGHKS, CDR2 YYEKEE (reference sequence). The CDR3 reads CASSLSTHTGELFF. Looking up the rest from reference TRBV5-5 and TRBJ2-2 gives the full variable domain: DAGVTQSPTHLIKTRGQQVTLRCSPISGHKSVSWYQQVLGQGPQFIFQYYEKEERGRGNFPDRFSARQFPNYSSELNVNALLLGDSALYLCASSLSTHTGELFFGEGSRLTVL.